This record looks at one T cell receptor beta chain sequence and its context. This clonotype has a handful of counts. Its antigen is still unknown. It has no much larger one-base neighbor in the sample; base qualities were not kept. The treatment or condition label here, explained by the study, means: in vitro stimulation with specific CMV peptide epitopes to enrich CMV-specific T cells. This entry belongs to a study of T cell repertoires in cytomegalovirus infection (dated by TCRdb to about 2019). About the full investigation: Peptide stimulations targeted recently identified HLA-C-restricted CMV epitopes, whose presentation resists viral immunomodulation, together with well-studied HLA-B-restricted epitopes. Because public TCR beta signatures pointed to carriage of CMV infection together with the matching HLA type, the HLA type of each donor mattered for the analysis. The study at large found these results: Cumulative frequency of public TCR beta family members discriminated carriers of CMV infection plus the relevant HLA type in this cohort and an independent approximately 360-donor cohort. The ex vivo response was dominated by HLA-C-restricted CMV-specific TCR beta clonotypes, and the single most frequent clonotype in two of eight donors was supplied by these HLA-C-restricted clonotypes.

At the junction V is shortened by 0 bases and J by 3 bases, with 12 bases in between. CDR1 and CDR2 are drawn from the germline V gene: SGHRS, YFSETQ. The CDR3 measures 16 amino acids from cysteine to phenylalanine. Only the CDR3 DNA stays, 48 bases, in frame from base 1. Data came from an Illumina HiSeq 1500. The public reads were quality trimmed at Q25 with fastp and then assembled into clones with MiXCR by TCRdb, keeping productive beta chains. CDR3 protein sequences are deduplicated, and each keeps its most common genes and DNA. The sample table records approximately 910,000 distinct CDR3 sequences; around 30% of these occur just once. Jointly, the top ten make up 11% to 15% of the sample.

The source material was cultured CD8+ T cells from PBMCs, sampled from culture after CMV antigen stimulation. The rearranged segments are TRBV5-1 and TRBJ2-2; TRBD2 is perhaps the D gene, given 5 matching bases. This receptor was identified in a human donor in good health (CMV status not recorded). Some clones in this sample may be carry-over from other donors' samples. The CDR3 is CASSLVGEEDTGELFF. At the DNA level, the sequence is TGCGCCAGCAGCTTGGTCGGGGAAGAGGACACCGGGGAGCTGTTTTTT.